This passage covers 22 T cell receptor beta chains from one sample sequenced in a study of prognosis after radiotherapy for stage I lung cancer. From genomic DNA, two-round multiplex PCR was used to amplify TCR beta CDR3. Primers were specific to each TRBV and TRBJ gene in first-round PCR. MiXCR, run by TCRdb on the multiplex PCR reads, gives a single entry per CDR3 protein. The data hold over 11,000 distinct CDR3 sequences, with about 27% observed a single time. The specimen was PBMCs, collected before or after stereotactic body radiation therapy (not recorded which). These receptors came from a donor at least 50 years old with non-small cell lung cancer.

This clonotype occurred many times. The V call is TRBV24-1, the J call TRBJ1-3; no reliable D call. Germline-derived CDR1 and CDR2 are KGHDR and SFDVKD. The V gene lost 1 base and the J gene lost 4 bases, with 4 bases spanning the gap. The CDR3 consists of 13 residues. The CDR3 region has the DNA TGTGCCACCAGTGATTTTGGGGGAAACACCATATATTTT. Translated: CATSDFGGNTIYF.

This clonotype is deemed medium-sized. This rearrangement joins TRBV7-2 to TRBJ2-7; D unclear. Per germline, CDR1 SGHTA and CDR2 FQGNSA. Trimming took 1 base from V and 8 from J, leaving 9 bases between them. The CDR3 extends over 12 amino acids. The CDR3 sequence: CASSLVNGKQYF. The CDR3 DNA reads TGTGCCAGCAGCTTAGTTAACGGAAAGCAGTACTTC. Full variable domain (remainder filled in from reference TRBV7-2 and TRBJ2-7): GAGVSQSPSNKVTEKGKDVELRCDPISGHTALYWYRQSLGQGLEFLIYFQGNSAPDKSGLPSDRFSAERTGGSVSTLTIQRTQQEDSAVYLCASSLVNGKQYFGPGTRLTVT.

With respect to this clonotype: A far larger clone is off by one base, so a read error is likely. The J gene is TRBJ2-3, the V gene TRBV6-8; possible D gene TRBD1, 5 bases. From germline, CDR1 is MNHGY and CDR2 SAAAGT. This CDR3 region has 15 residues. CDR3 sequence reads: CASSTPGLSTDTRYF. CDR3 DNA sequence: TGTGCCAGCAGCACACCAGGGTTAAGCACAGATACGCGGTATTTT.

V is TRBV5-4 and J is TRBJ2-5; D gene ambiguous. This CDR3 has 14 residues. The V end lost 3 bases, the J end lost 4 bases, and 13 bases lay between the germline ends. Germline CDR1 is SGHNT and CDR2 is YYREEE (reference sequence). The CDR3 nucleotides are TGTGCCAGCAGCTCCCGAGTTCGATCAGAGACCCAGTACTTC. Its protein is CASSSRVRSETQYF.

With respect to this clonotype: A far larger clone is one nucleotide away, so this likely arose from a read error. The chain couples TRBV11-2 to TRBJ2-3; tentative D call: TRBD2 (6 bases). This CDR3 spans 16 amino acids. The germline V gene encodes CDR1 SGHAT and CDR2 FQNNGV. The CDR3 here is CTSSLTGSRGTDTQYF. DNA of the CDR3: TGTACCAGCAGCTTAACCGGGAGCCGGGGCACAGATACGCAGTATTTT.

This clonotype showed up many times. The gene calls are TRBV28 and TRBJ1-1, with TRBD1 as a possible D gene (5 bases). The germline gives CDR1 MDHEN, CDR2 SYDVKM. The ends were cut back, 6 bases at V and 9 bases at J, with 17 bases in the middle. CDR3 length: 13 amino acids. DNA for the CDR3: TGTGCCAGCAGAGCGACAGACGAGAGTCAAGCTTTCTTT. Amino acids: CASRATDESQAFF.

Sample share makes this clonotype medium-sized. The V and J genes are TRBV20-1 and TRBJ1-5, with no clear D. V shed 0 bases and J shed 1 base, with 10 bases lying between them. From germline, CDR1 is DFQATT and CDR2 SNEGSKA (reference sequence). This CDR3 has 15 amino acids. The CDR3 spells CSARDFRNSNQPQHF. The CDR3 DNA is TGCAGTGCTAGAGATTTCAGGAACAGCAATCAGCCCCAGCATTTT.

In this sample, this clonotype turned up many times. This chain uses TRBV24-1 with TRBJ2-2; 9 bases agree with TRBD2. The CDR3 is 16 residues long. The germline V gene has CDR1 KGHDR and CDR2 SFDVKD. Trimming cost V 2 bases and J 5 bases; bases outside gene matches: 5. For the CDR3, the DNA is TGTGCCACCAGTGATTCAAAGCGGGGGGCTACCGGGGAGCTGTTTTTT. Protein product: CATSDSKRGATGELFF.

This clonotype is labeled medium-sized. The chain recombines TRBV27 with TRBJ2-3; no clear D. V lost 3 bases, J lost 2 bases, and 12 bases lay in between. The CDR3 contains 15 residues. Germline CDR1 and CDR2: MNHEY and SMNVEV (reference sequence). The CDR3 bases are TGTGCCAGCAGTTTCAGAGCACCGAACACAGATACGCAGTATTTT. Its protein is CASSFRAPNTDTQYF.

This clonotype was seen at least ten times. This sequence joins TRBV20-1 and TRBJ1-1; a possible D gene is TRBD1 (6 bases). CDR1 and CDR2 from the germline V gene are DFQATT and SNEGSKA (reference sequence). The CDR3 covers 15 residues. The V gene lost 6 bases and the J gene lost 7 bases, with 24 bases spanning the gap. CDR3 coding DNA: TGCAGTGCCGGGCCCGTTCAGAAAGGGGGGGTTGAAGCTTTCTTT. This sequence encodes CSAGPVQKGGVEAFF.

In this sample, this clonotype turned up many times. The chain couples TRBV19 to TRBJ2-2; perhaps TRBD2 as D (6 bases). Trimming left V 6 bases short and J 7 bases short, with 15 bases between. CDR3 length: 14 residues. CDR1 and CDR2 from the germline V gene are LNHDA and SQIVND (reference sequence). CDR3 DNA sequence: TGTGCCAGTAGCCTGAACGGGGGTGGCGGGGAGCTGTTTTTT. Translation: CASSLNGGGGELFF.

This clonotype came up many times. The chain carries TRBV20-1 and TRBJ1-6; D call uncertain. The V gene's germline CDR1 is DFQATT and CDR2 SNEGSKA (reference sequence). The CDR3 totals 14 residues. V was clipped by 1 base and J by 7 bases, with 11 bases between them. The CDR3, as DNA: TGCAGTGCTAGAGGAGGGTCGGAAAATTCACCCCTCCACTTT. Translating it yields CSARGGSENSPLHF.

As to this clonotype: Its ends do not fully match the called genes, so a read error is possible. The V gene is TRBV5-1, the J gene TRBJ1-1; no definite D call. Germline V lookup: CDR1 SGHRS, CDR2 YFSETQ. This CDR3 region has 16 residues. CDR3 DNA sequence: TGCGCCAGCAGGTCTGGAGGGTGGGTGGGTAACATTGAAGCTTTCTTT. Its translation is CASRSGGWVGNIEAFF.

A remark on this clonotype: A read error likely explains this, since a far larger clone differs by one base. J is TRBJ2-3 and V is TRBV6-4, with D maybe TRBD1 (5 bases). Germline-derived CDR1 and CDR2 are MRHNA and SNTAGT. Trimming removed 6 bases from V and 4 bases from J, with 17 bases in between. CDR3 length: 15 amino acids. CDR3 loop: CASSFHGHASDTQYF. The CDR3 bases are TGTGCCAGCAGCTTCCATGGACATGCGTCAGATACGCAGTATTTT.

In regard to this clonotype: A much larger clone lies one base from this, so it may be a read error. The chain combines TRBV28 with TRBJ1-2; D may be TRBD1 (5 bases). This CDR3 comprises 15 residues. Trimming stripped 6 bases from V and 5 bases from J, with 19 bases between. Germline CDR1 reads MDHEN; CDR2 reads SYDVKM. CDR3 sequence: CASSPGGTSRYGYTF. The CDR3 coding sequence is TGTGCCAGCAGCCCGGGGGGGACCAGCCGGTATGGCTACACCTTC.

This clonotype was counted between two and nine times. The V gene is TRBV4-2, the J gene TRBJ2-4; possibly TRBD2 for D (5 bases). Germline CDR1 LGHNA, CDR2 YNFKEQ. V lost 6 bases to trimming and J lost 7 bases, with 19 bases between them. CDR3 length: 15 residues. In DNA, the CDR3 is TGTGCCAGCAGGAGCAATAGAGGGCTGTTGAACATTCAGTACTTC. Its protein product is CASRSNRGLLNIQYF.

This clonotype was picked up many times. V is TRBV28 and J is TRBJ1-5; 8 nucleotides match TRBD1. V lost 7 bases and J lost 4; bases outside the gene matches: 6. This CDR3 contains 14 residues. CDR1 is MDHEN, CDR2 SYDVKM, per germline. The DNA of the CDR3 is TGTGCCAGCATCCTGACAGGGGATAATCAGCCCCAGCATTTT. Translated, it gives CASILTGDNQPQHF.

This clonotype was seen at least ten times. V and J are TRBV5-1 and TRBJ2-5, with D possibly being TRBD2 (6 bases). The V end lost 2 bases, the J end lost 6 bases, and 14 bases lay between the germline ends. CDR1 is SGHRS, CDR2 YFSETQ, per germline. The length of the CDR3 is 14 residues. CDR3 sequence: CASSFDLASQTQYF. The DNA for the CDR3 is TGCGCCAGCAGCTTTGACCTAGCGAGCCAGACCCAGTACTTC. The variable domain in full, with the rest retrieved from reference TRBV5-1 and TRBJ2-5, is KAGVTQTPRYLIKTRGQQVTLSCSPISGHRSVSWYQQTPGQGLQFLFEYFSETQRNKGNFPGRFSGRQFSNSRSEMNVSTLELGDSALYLCASSFDLASQTQYFGPGTRLLVL.

The chain employs TRBV29-1 and TRBJ2-5; D might be TRBD1 (6 bases). In germline, CDR1 is SQVTM, CDR2 ANQGSEA. V dropped 4 bases and J dropped 4 bases, with 16 bases sitting between them. This CDR3 comprises 14 residues. Here the CDR3 reads CSVGDRIMGETQYF. The CDR3 bases are TGCAGCGTTGGTGACAGGATAATGGGAGAGACCCAGTACTTC.

This clonotype has ten or more counts. The chain uses TRBV19 and TRBJ1-2, with D uncertain. There are 10 residues in the CDR3. Germline V CDR1 and CDR2: LNHDA, SQIVND (reference sequence). V lost 3 bases, J lost 8 bases, and 4 bases lay in between. Written as DNA, the CDR3 is TGTGCCAGTAGTATGGAGGGCTACACCTTC. It yields the protein CASSMEGYTF. Full variable domain (missing parts from reference TRBV19 and TRBJ1-2): DGGITQSPKYLFRKEGQNVTLSCEQNLNHDAMYWYRQDPGQGLRLIYYSQIVNDFQKGDIAEGYSVSREKKESFPLTVTSAQKNPTAFYLCASSMEGYTFGSGTRLTVV.

This clonotype was recorded at least ten times. V usage is TRBV20-1 and J usage is TRBJ2-2, with 7 nucleotides matching TRBD2. Germline V CDR1 and CDR2: DFQATT, SNEGSKA (reference sequence). CDR3 size: 14 residues. The CDR3 bases are TGCAGCCTGGGGCGGGAGCTGAGCACCGGGGAGCTGTTTTTT. Protein sequence: CSLGRELSTGELFF.

At least ten counts were recorded for this clonotype. This chain links TRBV6-1 with TRBJ2-4; D unclear. There are 14 residues in the CDR3. Trimming removed 5 bases from V and 9 bases from J, with 17 bases in between. Germline V gives CDR1 MNHNS, CDR2 SASEGT. In DNA, the CDR3 is TGTGCCAGCAGTCTGACGGACGGCGGTGCCATTCAGTACTTC. Its translation: CASSLTDGGAIQYF.